The clone carrying this T cell receptor beta chain has only one observation. The data are from a study of blood T cell repertoires in COVID-19. Study-wide context: The study drew acute and convalescent COVID-19 samples from the United States, Italy and Spain. Sources were T cells, B-cell-depleted T cells, or PBMCs; the material itself was cDNA or gDNA.

How the authors handled the data: Scientists estimated how many nucleated cells there were by amplifying reference gene primers. Assay: immunoSEQ multiplex PCR; the TCRdb copy retains only in-frame clones and omits some. D and trimming were read from the DNA, whereas the V and J calls and clone size are those reported in that table. The data hold roughly 280,000 clones, with around four fifths observed a single time. The CDR3 has 17 residues. The germline gives CDR1 LNHDA, CDR2 SQIVND (reference sequence). The trim removed 3 bases at V and 4 bases at J, leaving 9 bases unmatched. The genes are TRBV19 and TRBJ2-1; 10 bases are a match to TRBD2. The sequenced sample consisted of peripheral blood. The source is a man in his sixties who had recovered from COVID-19. CDR3 amino acids: CASSILASGRPYNEQFF. The CDR3 DNA reads as TGTGCCAGTAGTATTCTAGCTAGCGGGAGACCATACAATGAGCAGTTCTTC.